One sample yielded the 10 T cell receptor beta chains listed below, sequenced in a study of T cell repertoires in cytomegalovirus infection (dated by TCRdb to about 2019). Instrument used: Illumina HiSeq 1500. TCRdb passed the public sequencing reads through fastp at Q25 and MiXCR, retaining productive beta sequences. Under each unique CDR3 protein, matching rows form one entry showing the most common genes and DNA. The sample table holds 740,000 or so distinct CDR3 sequences, of which 35% to 45% were seen once. The ten largest clones represent under 3% of the sample. Sequencing was done on a sample of PBMCs. The receptors were sampled from a human donor in good health (CMV status not recorded). Some clones in this sample may be carry-over from other donors' samples.

The chain couples TRBV12-3 or TRBV12-4 to TRBJ1-2, with D possibly matching TRBD1 (6 bases). The V gene lost 4 bases and the J gene lost 4 bases, with 13 bases spanning the gap. CDR3 size: 14 residues. The CDR3 is CASSYNRVIYGYTF. In DNA, the CDR3 is TGTGCCAGCAGTTACAACAGGGTTATCTATGGCTACACCTTC.

V usage is TRBV6-2 or TRBV6-3 and J usage is TRBJ2-2; D ambiguous. The V and J ends lost 5 bases and 4 bases respectively, with 8 bases between them. The CDR3 runs 13 residues. Germline CDR1 and CDR2: MNHEY and SVGEGT. CDR3 bases: TGTGCCAGCAGTCTAGATCCCACCGGGGAGCTGTTTTTT. Its protein is CASSLDPTGELFF.

Only a few counts were recorded for this clonotype. The chain links TRBV20-1 to TRBJ1-5; 11 bases agree with TRBD1. The CDR3 totals 16 residues. V lost 6 bases and J lost 3; bases outside the gene matches: 10. Germline CDR1 is DFQATT and CDR2 is SNEGSKA (reference sequence). Here the CDR3 DNA reads TGCAGTGCCCTTATTGGGACAGGGGGTTTCAATCAGCCCCAGCATTTT. It encodes CSALIGTGGFNQPQHF.

This clonotype was counted a single time. The chain is built from TRBV27 and TRBJ1-1; tentative D call: TRBD1 (5 bases). Germline V CDR1 and CDR2: MNHEY, SMNVEV (reference sequence). The CDR3 covers 15 residues. Trimming took off 4 bases at V and 0 bases at J, with 12 bases between the two ends. In DNA, the CDR3 is TGTGCCAGCAGTTACAGGAGTCGAATGAACACTGAAGCTTTCTTT. It codes for CASSYRSRMNTEAFF.

This clonotype was seen many times. CDR3 in DNA: TGTGCCAGCAGCTTAATCCTCGGGGCTGAAGCTTTCTTT. Amino acids: CASSLILGAEAFF. The chain couples TRBV7-8 to TRBJ1-1; D gene unclear. V lost 2 bases to trimming and J lost 6 bases, with 10 bases between them. The CDR3 has 13 residues. Germline loops: CDR1 SGHVS, CDR2 FQNEAQ.

The chain is built from TRBV14 and TRBJ2-2; possibly TRBD1 for D (6 bases). Trimming removed 0 bases from V and 5 bases from J, with 10 bases in between. Germline assignment: CDR1 SGHDN and CDR2 FVKESK. This CDR3 contains 15 residues. CDR3 amino acids: CASSQDSGTTGELFF. The CDR3 DNA reads TGTGCCAGCAGCCAAGATTCAGGGACAACCGGGGAGCTGTTTTTT.

This sequence joins TRBV6-1 and TRBJ2-5, with D unresolved. This CDR3 contains 13 residues. With 2 bases removed from V and 4 bases from J, the gap between germline ends came to 8 bases. The germline CDR1 and CDR2 sequences are MNHNS and SASEGT. The CDR3, as DNA: TGTGCCAGCAGTGAACCCCCGGCAGAGACCCAGTACTTC. Its translation: CASSEPPAETQYF.

This clonotype appeared a few times. The genes are TRBV29-1 and TRBJ1-2, with 8 bases identical to TRBD1. V was pared by 3 bases and J by 5 bases, with 11 bases of the junction left unmatched. CDR1 and CDR2 (germline): SQVTM, ANQGSEA. This CDR3 contains 15 residues. CDR3 coding DNA: TGCAGCGTTGAGGCTACAGGACAGGGCCGATATGGCTACACCTTC. Translation gives CSVEATGQGRYGYTF.

This chain connects TRBV28 to TRBJ2-1; TRBD1 aligns across 10 bases. The V and J ends lost 5 bases and 6 bases, in that order; junction bases with no gene match: 7. Germline V gives CDR1 MDHEN, CDR2 SYDVKM. The CDR3 totals 15 residues. This CDR3 is CASSPWGDRGNEQFF. The CDR3 region has the DNA TGTGCCAGCAGTCCCTGGGGGGACAGGGGCAATGAGCAGTTCTTC.

V and J are TRBV29-1 and TRBJ2-7, with TRBD1 matching 8 bases. The CDR3 sequence is 14 residues long. The trim removed 6 bases at V and 5 bases at J, leaving 12 bases unmatched. CDR1 is SQVTM, CDR2 ANQGSEA, per germline. The CDR3 loop is CSVGMTGAVHEQYF. CDR3 nucleotides: TGCAGCGTCGGCATGACAGGGGCGGTCCACGAGCAGTACTTC.